These 25 T cell receptor beta chains were sequenced from one sample in a study of T cell responses to AZD1222 COVID-19 vaccine. TCRdb's copy holds only in-frame clones and misses some; the assay was immunoSEQ multiplex PCR. This sample has about 120,000 clones, with 80% to 90% found just once. Sequences were derived from peripheral blood, sampled on day 0 of AZD1222 vaccination. The source of these receptors is an adult in good health.

The chain uses TRBV7-3 and TRBJ2-7; a weak D match, TRBD1 (6 bases). Deletions cut 4 bases from V and 2 bases from J, with 12 bases between. This CDR3 has 14 residues. Per germline, CDR1 SGHTA and CDR2 FQGTGA. CDR3 protein: CASSSTGRAYEQYF. In nucleotides, the CDR3 is TGTGCCAGCAGCTCGACAGGACGAGCCTACGAGCAGTACTTC.

The rearrangement uses TRBV5-1 and TRBJ2-5; D is possibly TRBD1 (5 bases). The CDR3 contains 15 residues. Germline V lookup: CDR1 SGHRS, CDR2 YFSETQ. Between the trimmed V and J ends, which lost 0 bases and 6 bases, there was a span of 15 bases. CDR3 sequence (DNA): TGCGCCAGCAGCTTGGTGCCAGGGCCAGAGAAGACCCAGTACTTC. Its translation: CASSLVPGPEKTQYF.

The CDR3 region is CASSVGLAGGPGSYNEQFF. CDR3 DNA sequence: TGTGCCAGCAGCGTAGGGTTAGCGGGAGGGCCAGGGTCCTACAATGAGCAGTTCTTC. The chain carries TRBV9 and TRBJ2-1, with 11 bases aligning to TRBD2. The CDR3 runs 19 residues. The V gene's germline CDR1 is SGDLS and CDR2 YYNGEE. Trimming removed 0 bases from V and 1 base from J; junction bases left unmatched: 9.

J is TRBJ1-1 and V is TRBV28; unclear D gene. The germline CDR1 and CDR2 sequences are MDHEN and SYDVKM. The CDR3 sequence is 14 residues long. Deletions cut 5 bases from V and 5 bases from J, with 15 bases between. The DNA of the CDR3 is TGTGCCAGCAGTCCAAGCACACGGGGAACTGAAGCTTTCTTT. Encoded protein: CASSPSTRGTEAFF.

This clone showed up just once. The rearrangement joins TRBV3-1 (or the pseudogene TRBV3-2) to TRBJ2-7; no clear D. The length of the CDR3 is 16 residues. Germline-derived CDR1 and CDR2 are LGHDT and YNNKEL (reference sequence). The ends were cut back, 0 bases at V and 2 bases at J, with 14 bases in the middle. This CDR3 reads CASSQDVGYPPYEQYF. CDR3 coding DNA: TGTGCCAGCAGCCAAGATGTCGGGTATCCTCCCTACGAGCAGTACTTC.

In regard to this clone: The junction differs from germline at one of its ends, possibly a read error. The chain is built from TRBV18 and TRBJ1-4, with TRBD1 matching over 8 bases. The germline V gene has CDR1 KGHSH and CDR2 LQKENI. CDR3 length equals 15 residues. DNA for the CDR3: TGTGCCAGCTCCCCACGGGGACAGGTTAATGAAAAACTGTTTTTT. Its translation is CASSPRGQVNEKLFF.

CDR3 in DNA: TGCGCCAGCAGCCAAGAGCTCGGGCGGCCTAGCTCCTACAATGAGCAGTTCTTC. Encoded protein: CASSQELGRPSSYNEQFF. This chain uses TRBV4-3 with TRBJ2-1, with D hard to call. Germline V lookup: CDR1 LGHNA, CDR2 YSLEER. The V gene lost 0 bases and the J gene lost 0 bases, with 15 bases spanning the gap. The CDR3 loop spans 18 amino acids.

The genes are TRBV20-1 and TRBJ2-1; 14 bases match TRBD2. The CDR3 is 17 residues long. The germline V gene encodes CDR1 DFQATT and CDR2 SNEGSKA (reference sequence). Losses at the gene ends were 3 bases for V and 0 bases for J; bases not matched to a gene: 4. Here the CDR3 reads CSASGLAGGFSYNEQFF. The CDR3, as DNA: TGCAGTGCTAGTGGACTAGCGGGAGGCTTCTCCTACAATGAGCAGTTCTTC.

V gene TRBV12-3 or TRBV12-4 combines with J gene TRBJ2-3; TRBD2 aligns across 11 bases. The CDR3 sequence is 13 residues long. The junction had 4 bases not matched to a gene; V was cut back by 3 bases and J by 11 bases. CDR3 sequence: CASSLGLAGGQYF. Written as DNA, the CDR3 is TGTGCCAGCAGTTTGGGGCTAGCGGGGGGGCAGTATTTT.

Details on this clone: Other DNA sequences in the sample encode the same CDR3. The CDR3 region has the DNA TGCGCCAGCAGCTTAGCAGGGAACACCGGGGAGCTGTTTTTT. This sequence encodes CASSLAGNTGELFF. The chain links TRBV5-1 to TRBJ2-2; D is undetermined. Germline lookup yields CDR1 SGHRS and CDR2 YFSETQ. Trimming left V 2 bases short and J 1 base short, with 6 bases between. The CDR3 sequence is 14 residues long. The whole variable domain, remainder taken from reference TRBV5-1 and TRBJ2-2, is KAGVTQTPRYLIKTRGQQVTLSCSPISGHRSVSWYQQTPGQGLQFLFEYFSETQRNKGNFPGRFSGRQFSNSRSEMNVSTLELGDSALYLCASSLAGNTGELFFGEGSRLTVL.

Details on this clone: Other DNA sequences in the same sample also yield this CDR3. The genes are TRBV19 and TRBJ2-1; D gene ambiguous. There are 15 residues in the CDR3. V was cut by 0 bases and J by 0 bases, with 6 bases left in between. Germline V lookup: CDR1 LNHDA, CDR2 SQIVND (reference sequence). The CDR3 is CASSIDRSSYNEQFF. The CDR3 nucleotides read TGTGCCAGTAGTATAGATCGTTCCTCCTACAATGAGCAGTTCTTC.

The gene calls are TRBV27 and TRBJ2-3; possibly TRBD1 for D (6 bases). Germline V lookup: CDR1 MNHEY, CDR2 SMNVEV (reference sequence). This CDR3 spans 14 amino acids. Between the trimmed V and J ends, which lost 2 bases and 5 bases, there was a span of 11 bases. The CDR3 reads CASSLMGAEDTQYF. CDR3 nucleotides: TGTGCCAGCAGTTTAATGGGGGCAGAAGATACGCAGTATTTT.

The chain joins TRBV4-1 to TRBJ2-7; tentative D call: TRBD1 (6 bases). There are 15 residues in the CDR3. Trimming stripped 0 bases from V and 3 bases from J, with 12 bases between. Germline V gene sequence: CDR1 MGHRA, CDR2 YSYEKL. The CDR3 loop reads CASSQEQGTFYEQYF. CDR3 in DNA: TGCGCCAGCAGCCAAGAACAGGGTACTTTCTACGAGCAGTACTTC.

The chain links TRBV6-5 to TRBJ2-3; TRBD1 agrees at 11 bases. The germline gives CDR1 MNHEY, CDR2 SVGAGI. The CDR3 extends over 15 amino acids. V lost 2 bases to trimming and J lost 7 bases; unmatched junction nucleotides: 5. The CDR3 is CASSYGDRGGNTQYF. The CDR3 DNA reads TGTGCCAGCAGTTACGGGGACAGGGGGGGTAATACGCAGTATTTT.

The CDR3 DNA follows: TGTGCCAGCAGCAAGGGACTAGACTACGAGCAGTACTTC. It yields the protein CASSKGLDYEQYF. The rearrangement links TRBV3-1 (or the pseudogene TRBV3-2) to TRBJ2-7, with 8 bases lining up with TRBD2. Germline V CDR1 and CDR2: LGHDT, YNNKEL (reference sequence). The CDR3 has 13 residues. Trimming removed 5 bases from V and 3 bases from J; junction bases left unmatched: 3.

The rearrangement uses TRBV10-3 and TRBJ2-2; 10 bases are shared with TRBD1. V was clipped by 4 bases and J by 6 bases; unmatched bases: 2. The germline V gene encodes CDR1 ENHRY and CDR2 SYGVKD. The CDR3 extends over 14 amino acids. CDR3 residues: CAISVGQGAGELFF. CDR3 DNA sequence: TGTGCCATCAGTGTCGGACAGGGGGCCGGGGAGCTGTTTTTT.

The chain uses TRBV19 and TRBJ2-7, with D tentatively TRBD2 (5 bases). Germline CDR1 LNHDA, CDR2 SQIVND (reference sequence). Trimming shortened V by 8 bases and J by 0 bases, and 11 bases separated the two germline ends. The CDR3 contains 13 residues. The CDR3 loop is CASAAGHSYEQYF. The CDR3 DNA sequence: TGTGCCAGTGCGGCGGGCCACTCCTACGAGCAGTACTTC.

The V gene is TRBV21-1, the J gene TRBJ2-1; the table assigns TRBD1, which was not confirmed against the DNA. TRBV21-1 is termed a pseudogene. The CDR3 has 15 amino acids. The CDR3 spells CASSLHRASYNEQFF. The CDR3 nucleotides are TGTGCCAGCAGCCTACACAGGGCATCTTACAATGAGCAGTTCTTC.

J is TRBJ1-6 and V is TRBV5-1; D possibly corresponds to TRBD1 (5 bases). The CDR3 runs 16 residues. Per the germline V gene, CDR1 is SGHRS and CDR2 is YFSETQ. The germline V and J ends were trimmed by 0 bases and 8 bases, with 15 bases remaining between them. The CDR3 region is CASSLGDGTLDSPLHF. In nucleotides, the CDR3 is TGCGCCAGCAGCTTGGGCGATGGGACTCTTGATTCACCCCTCCACTTT.

This chain joins TRBV5-1 and TRBJ2-1; 7 bases fit TRBD2. Unmatched junction bases numbered 8, after V lost 6 bases and J lost 5 bases. Looked up from germline, CDR1 is SGHRS and CDR2 is YFSETQ. This CDR3 region has 14 residues. This CDR3 is CASTSGGTNNEQFF. The CDR3 nucleotides are TGCGCCAGCACCTCGGGGGGAACGAACAATGAGCAGTTCTTC.

The J gene is TRBJ2-1, the V gene TRBV6-5, with a tentative D call TRBD2 (6 bases). The CDR3 extends over 15 amino acids. Germline V lookup: CDR1 MNHEY, CDR2 SVGAGI. The ends were cut back, 10 bases at V and 0 bases at J, with 16 bases in the middle. CDR3 nucleotides: TGTGCCACCTCAGCCGGGACTCCCTCCTACAATGAGCAGTTCTTC. This gives the protein CATSAGTPSYNEQFF.

The V and J genes are TRBV6-6 and TRBJ2-7; tentative D call: TRBD2 (6 bases). V was trimmed by 5 bases and J by 0 bases, leaving 8 bases between them. The germline CDR1 and CDR2 sequences are MNHNY and SVGAGI (reference sequence). This CDR3 contains 13 residues. The CDR3 loop reads CASSRGSSYEQYF. As DNA, the CDR3 is TGTGCCAGCAGTCGGGGGAGCTCCTACGAGCAGTACTTC.

The chain carries TRBV10-3 and TRBJ1-1, with TRBD1 identical over 12 bases. CDR3 length: 16 residues. The V segment lost 8 bases and the J segment 2 bases; nucleotides outside the gene matches: 9. Looked up from germline, CDR1 is ENHRY and CDR2 is SYGVKD. The CDR3 spells CAICAGQGASNTEAFF. Here the CDR3 DNA reads TGTGCCATCTGTGCGGGACAGGGGGCTTCCAACACTGAAGCTTTCTTT.

This clone has just a few counts. The chain combines TRBV28 with TRBJ1-5; D perhaps matches TRBD1 (5 bases). Between the trimmed V and J ends, which lost 5 bases and 0 bases, there was a span of 14 bases. The CDR3 covers 16 residues. Germline values: CDR1 MDHEN, CDR2 SYDVKM. CDR3 DNA sequence: TGTGCCAGCAGTCCATCGGGACGGGATAGCAATCAGCCCCAGCATTTT. Translating it yields CASSPSGRDSNQPQHF.

V usage is TRBV6-5 and J usage is TRBJ1-4; possible D gene TRBD1, 5 bases. This CDR3 is 14 amino acids long. The V and J ends lost 5 bases and 7 bases respectively, with 14 bases between them. Germline CDR1 reads MNHEY; CDR2 reads SVGAGI. This chain's CDR3 is CASSPGGWSEKLFF. CDR3 coding DNA: TGTGCCAGCAGTCCGGGGGGGTGGAGTGAAAAACTGTTTTTT.